One sample yielded the 13 T cell receptor beta chains listed below, sequenced in a study of T cell changes during pregnancy in multiple sclerosis. The data were produced by immunoSEQ multiplex PCR, yet TCRdb's version contains in-frame clones alone and is incomplete. Among more than 35,000 clones listed, about 95% were seen once. The starting material was CD4+ T cells from peripheral blood mononuclear cells, obtained in the second trimester of pregnancy. These receptor sequences come from a female donor with multiple sclerosis, enrolled in a pregnancy study.

The chain employs TRBV29-1 and TRBJ2-5, with a weak D call TRBD1 (6 bases). Deletions cut 7 bases from V and 5 bases from J, with 14 bases between. The CDR3 is 12 residues long. Germline V gives CDR1 SQVTM, CDR2 ANQGSEA. The CDR3 DNA reads TGCAGCGCTGGACAGCTGAAGGAGACCCAGTACTTC. It encodes CSAGQLKETQYF.

This clone was seen a single time. CDR3 sequence: CASNWGGVPGYTF. The CDR3 bases are TGTGCCAGCAACTGGGGCGGGGTCCCAGGCTACACCTTC. The chain uses TRBV28 and TRBJ1-2, with TRBD1 as a possible D gene (5 bases). This CDR3 has 13 residues. Germline values: CDR1 MDHEN, CDR2 SYDVKM. V was clipped by 7 bases and J by 8 bases, with 17 bases between them.

The V gene is TRBV7-9, the J gene TRBJ1-4; a possible D gene is TRBD1 (5 bases). CDR1 SEHNR and CDR2 FQNEAQ come from the germline V gene (reference sequence). This CDR3 is 12 amino acids long. Trimming removed 5 bases at V and 11 bases at J, with 12 bases between. This chain's CDR3 is CASSDDSRKLFF. The CDR3 DNA reads TGTGCCAGCAGCGACGACAGCCGGAAACTGTTTTTT.

J is TRBJ1-1 and V is TRBV5-1; D is perhaps TRBD1 (5 bases). This CDR3 region has 16 residues. Trimming cost V 1 base and J 0 bases, with 13 bases left between them. Looked up from germline, CDR1 is SGHRS and CDR2 is YFSETQ. In DNA, the CDR3 is TGCGCCAGCAGCTTGCAGGGCCACCCATTGAACACTGAAGCTTTCTTT. Its protein is CASSLQGHPLNTEAFF.

This chain connects TRBV5-1 to TRBJ2-7; 8 bases agree with TRBD2. Germline V gives CDR1 SGHRS, CDR2 YFSETQ. The ends lost 3 bases at V and 2 bases at J; junction bases unmatched: 4. The CDR3 consists of 14 residues. CDR3 in amino acids: CASSSQAGAYEQYF. CDR3 coding DNA: TGCGCCAGCAGCTCACAAGCGGGGGCCTACGAGCAGTACTTC.

J is TRBJ2-3 and V is TRBV2; D is perhaps TRBD2 (5 bases). Trimming left V 1 base short and J 0 bases short, with 11 bases between. The CDR3 contains 16 residues. Looked up from germline, CDR1 is SNHLY and CDR2 is FYNNEI. CDR3 DNA: TGTGCCAGCAGTGAAGGGTCCGGGAAAAGCACAGATACGCAGTATTTT. Protein product: CASSEGSGKSTDTQYF.

The chain carries TRBV7-6 and TRBJ2-5, with D perhaps matching TRBD1 (6 bases). Germline assignment: CDR1 SGHVS and CDR2 FNYEAQ. V lost 8 bases to trimming and J lost 4 bases, with 11 bases between them. The CDR3 totals 12 residues. Here the CDR3 DNA reads TGTGCCAGCGCAGGGGTAGCAGAGACCCAGTACTTC. Protein: CASAGVAETQYF.

The V and J genes are TRBV7-7 and TRBJ2-3; D is undetermined. Trimming took 4 bases from V and 7 from J, leaving 12 bases between them. Germline loops: CDR1 SSHAT, CDR2 FNYEAQ (reference sequence). The CDR3 totals 13 residues. The CDR3 coding sequence is TGTGCCAGCAGCTCAGACACCGCCAATACGCAGTATTTT. This gives the protein CASSSDTANTQYF.

The rearrangement links TRBV5-1 to TRBJ2-1; D not certain. The V end was cut by 4 bases, the J end by 6 bases, with 14 bases between. The CDR3 loop spans 14 amino acids. CDR1 is SGHRS, CDR2 YFSETQ, per germline. CDR3 nucleotide sequence: TGCGCCAGCAGCCTCGGGTCGAGTCGCAATGAGCAGTTCTTC. This sequence encodes CASSLGSSRNEQFF.

The chain joins TRBV30 to TRBJ2-1, with D perhaps matching TRBD2 (6 bases). The length of the CDR3 is 11 residues. The V gene's germline CDR1 is GTSNPN and CDR2 SVGIG (reference sequence). Trimming removed 4 bases at V and 9 bases at J, with 10 bases between. In nucleotides, the CDR3 is TGTGCCTGGACCGGGGGTTTTGAGCAGTTCTTC. This translates into CAWTGGFEQFF.

This rearrangement joins TRBV7-2 to TRBJ2-1, with TRBD2 identical over 11 bases. V dropped 3 bases and J dropped 6; count of bases not matched to a gene: 4. Germline loops: CDR1 SGHTA, CDR2 FQGNSA. There are 15 residues in the CDR3. The CDR3 region is CASSLTSGAFNEQFF. CDR3 DNA sequence: TGTGCCAGCAGCTTGACTAGCGGGGCTTTCAATGAGCAGTTCTTC.

The rearrangement links TRBV19 to TRBJ1-2, with D possibly being TRBD1 (5 bases). Trimming pared 4 bases from V and 3 bases from J, leaving 27 bases between. CDR3 length: 19 amino acids. Germline lookup yields CDR1 LNHDA and CDR2 SQIVND (reference sequence). The CDR3 nucleotides are TGTGCCAGTAGTACACATAGGGGCTTCGAGCCCCAGAGGTACTATGGCTACACCTTC. It translates to CASSTHRGFEPQRYYGYTF.

The chain links TRBV5-1 to TRBJ1-5; 8 bases line up with TRBD1. Germline CDR1 and CDR2: SGHRS and YFSETQ. This CDR3 contains 15 residues. Losses at the gene ends were 0 bases for V and 3 bases for J; bases not matched to a gene: 2. The CDR3 bases are TGCGCCAGCAGCTTGGGGGGACAGGACAATCAGCCCCAGCATTTT. It translates to CASSLGGQDNQPQHF.